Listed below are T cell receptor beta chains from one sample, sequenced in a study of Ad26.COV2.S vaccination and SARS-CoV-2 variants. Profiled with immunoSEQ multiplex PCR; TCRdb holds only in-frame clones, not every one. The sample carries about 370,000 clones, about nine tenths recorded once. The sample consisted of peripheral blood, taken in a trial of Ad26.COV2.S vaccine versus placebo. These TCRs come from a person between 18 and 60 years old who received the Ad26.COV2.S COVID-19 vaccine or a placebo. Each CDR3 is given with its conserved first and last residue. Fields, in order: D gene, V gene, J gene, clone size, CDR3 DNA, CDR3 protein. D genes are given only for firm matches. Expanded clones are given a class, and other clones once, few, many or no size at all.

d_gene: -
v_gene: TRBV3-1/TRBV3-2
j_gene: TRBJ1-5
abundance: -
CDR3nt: TGTGCCAGCAGCCAAGATGTCAATCAGCCCCAGCATTTT
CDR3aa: CASSQDVNQPQHF

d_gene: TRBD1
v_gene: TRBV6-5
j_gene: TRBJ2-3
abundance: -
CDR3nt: TGTGCCAGCAGTTGGACAGGGACCCTGGGAGATACGCAGTATTTT
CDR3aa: CASSWTGTLGDTQYF

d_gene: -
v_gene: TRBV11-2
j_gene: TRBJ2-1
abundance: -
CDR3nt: TGTGCCAGCAGCTTACTTCTAGGGGGCTACAATGAGCAGTTCTTC
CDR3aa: CASSLLLGGYNEQFF

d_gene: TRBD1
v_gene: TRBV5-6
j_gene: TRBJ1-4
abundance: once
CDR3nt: TGTGCCAGCAGCTTGTTAGGACAGGGGAATGAAAAACTGTTTTTT
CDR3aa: CASSLLGQGNEKLFF

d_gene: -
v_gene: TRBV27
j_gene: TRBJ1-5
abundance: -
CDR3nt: TGTGCCAGCAGCCCCTCAGGGAATCAGCCCCAGCATTTT
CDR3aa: CASSPSGNQPQHF

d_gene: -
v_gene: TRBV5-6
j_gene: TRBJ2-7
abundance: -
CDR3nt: TGTGCCAGCAGCTTCATGTTAGATATCTACGAGCAGTACTTC
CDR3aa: CASSFMLDIYEQYF

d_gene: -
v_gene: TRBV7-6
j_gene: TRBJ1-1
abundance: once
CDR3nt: TGTGCCAGCAGCTTAGGGCAAAACACTGAAGCTTTCTTT
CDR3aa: CASSLGQNTEAFF

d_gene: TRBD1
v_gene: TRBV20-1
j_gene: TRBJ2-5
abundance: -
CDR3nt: TGCAGTGCTAGTGCTGAACAGGGGCAAGAGACCCAGTACTTC
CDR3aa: CSASAEQGQETQYF

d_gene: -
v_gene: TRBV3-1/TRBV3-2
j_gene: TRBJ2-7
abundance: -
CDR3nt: TGTGCCAGCAGCCAAGATCTAACGGCTTTAGAGCAGTACTTC
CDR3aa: CASSQDLTALEQYF

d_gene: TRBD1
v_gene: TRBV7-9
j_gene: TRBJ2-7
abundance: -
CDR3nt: TGTGCCAGCAGCTGGGGACAGGGAATATCCTACGAGCAGTACTTC
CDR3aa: CASSWGQGISYEQYF

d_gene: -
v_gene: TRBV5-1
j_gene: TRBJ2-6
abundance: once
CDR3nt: TGCGCCAGCAGCTTAGGGGGTTCTGGGGCCAACGTCCTGACTTTC
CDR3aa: CASSLGGSGANVLTF

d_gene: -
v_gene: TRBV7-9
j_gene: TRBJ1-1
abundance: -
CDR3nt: TGTGCCAGCAGCTTCGGGATCATGAACACTGAAGCTTTCTTT
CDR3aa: CASSFGIMNTEAFF

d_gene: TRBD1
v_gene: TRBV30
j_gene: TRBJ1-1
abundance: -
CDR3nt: TGTGCCTGGAGTGGTGCGACAGGGGTGGGTGAAGCTTTCTTT
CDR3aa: CAWSGATGVGEAFF

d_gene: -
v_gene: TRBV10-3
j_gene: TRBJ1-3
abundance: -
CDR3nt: TGTGCCATCAAAAGCTCTGGAAACACCATATATTTT
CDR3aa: CAIKSSGNTIYF

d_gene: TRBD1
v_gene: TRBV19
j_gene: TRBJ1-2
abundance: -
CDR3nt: TGTGCCAGTAGTGGACAGGGCCGCTATGGCTACACCTTC
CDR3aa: CASSGQGRYGYTF

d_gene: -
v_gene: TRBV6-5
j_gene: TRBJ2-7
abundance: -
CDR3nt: TGTGCCAGCAGTCCCGGGTTGTCCTACGAGCAGTACTTC
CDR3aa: CASSPGLSYEQYF

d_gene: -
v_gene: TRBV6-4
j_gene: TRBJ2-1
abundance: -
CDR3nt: TGTGCCAGCAGGCGCGACTCGGACCGCAATGAGCAGTTCTTC
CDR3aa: CASRRDSDRNEQFF

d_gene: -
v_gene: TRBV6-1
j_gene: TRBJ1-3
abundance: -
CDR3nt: TGTGCCAGCAGTGAAGCGACAGGAGGCAGTGGTGGAAACACCATATATTTT
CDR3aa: CASSEATGGSGGNTIYF

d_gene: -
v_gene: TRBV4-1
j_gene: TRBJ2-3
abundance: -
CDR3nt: TGCGCCAGCAGCCAAGAGACAGGACTCCTCACAGATACGCAGTATTTT
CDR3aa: CASSQETGLLTDTQYF

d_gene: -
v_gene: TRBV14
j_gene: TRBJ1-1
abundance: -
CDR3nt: TGTGCCAGCAGCCAGCAAACGAACACTGAAGCTTTCTTT
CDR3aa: CASSQQTNTEAFF

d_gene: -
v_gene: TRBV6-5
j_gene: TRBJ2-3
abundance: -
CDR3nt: TGTGCCAGCAACGGGGGAAGCACAGATACGCAGTATTTT
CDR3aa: CASNGGSTDTQYF

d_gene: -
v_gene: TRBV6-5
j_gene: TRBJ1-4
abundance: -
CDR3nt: TGTGCCAGCAGTTACTCGAAGTTGGGAAAACTGTTTTTT
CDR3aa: CASSYSKLGKLFF

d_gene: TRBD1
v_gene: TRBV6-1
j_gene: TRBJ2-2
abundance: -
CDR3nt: TGTGCCAGCAGTGAAAGATCGACAGGGGGCACCGGGGAGCTGTTTTTT
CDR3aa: CASSERSTGGTGELFF

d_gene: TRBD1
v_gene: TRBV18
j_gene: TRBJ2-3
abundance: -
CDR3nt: TGTGCCAGCTCACCGGGACAGGGGGCGTCAGATACGCAGTATTTT
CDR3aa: CASSPGQGASDTQYF

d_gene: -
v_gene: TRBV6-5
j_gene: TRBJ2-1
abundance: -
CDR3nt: TGTGCCAGCAGATGGAAAGGGGCCTACAATGAGCAGTTCTTC
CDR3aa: CASRWKGAYNEQFF

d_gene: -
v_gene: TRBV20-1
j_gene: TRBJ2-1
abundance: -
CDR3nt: TGCAGTGCTAGTCCCACCGGGACGCAATACAATGAGCAGTTCTTC
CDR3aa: CSASPTGTQYNEQFF

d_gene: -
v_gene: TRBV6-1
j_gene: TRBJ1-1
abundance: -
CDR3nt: TGTGCCAGCAGTGAAGCGCCAGGAGACGAGAACACTGAAGCTTTCTTT
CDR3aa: CASSEAPGDENTEAFF

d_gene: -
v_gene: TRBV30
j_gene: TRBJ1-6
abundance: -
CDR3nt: TGTGCCTGGAGGGACAATTCACCCCTCCACTTT
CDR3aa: CAWRDNSPLHF

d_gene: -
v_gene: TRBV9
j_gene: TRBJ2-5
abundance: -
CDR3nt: TGTGCCAGCAGCGACCAAGAGACCCAGTACTTC
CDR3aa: CASSDQETQYF

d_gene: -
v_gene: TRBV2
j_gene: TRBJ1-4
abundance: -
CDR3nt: TGTGCCAGCAGTCCAGGACAGACGGGTGAAAAACTGTTTTTT
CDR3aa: CASSPGQTGEKLFF

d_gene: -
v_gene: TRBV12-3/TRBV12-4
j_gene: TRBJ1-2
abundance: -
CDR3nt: TGTGCCAGCAGTTTATCTGAAAACTATGGCTACACCTTC
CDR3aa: CASSLSENYGYTF

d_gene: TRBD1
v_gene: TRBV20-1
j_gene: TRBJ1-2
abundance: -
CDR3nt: TGCAGTGCTCGTTTATCAGGGGGTCACACCTTC
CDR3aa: CSARLSGGHTF

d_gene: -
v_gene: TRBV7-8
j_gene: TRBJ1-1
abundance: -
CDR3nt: TGTGCCAGCAGCTTAGCTCTGAACACTGAAGCTTTCTTT
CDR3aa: CASSLALNTEAFF

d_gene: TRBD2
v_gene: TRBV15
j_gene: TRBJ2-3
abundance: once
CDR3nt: TGTGCCACCAGCAATCAGCGGGGTCGCACAGATACGCAGTATTTT
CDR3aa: CATSNQRGRTDTQYF

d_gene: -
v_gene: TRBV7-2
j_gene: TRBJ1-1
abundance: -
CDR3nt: TGTGCCAGCAGCCTAGGTCGGGAAAACACTGAAGCTTTCTTT
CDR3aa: CASSLGRENTEAFF

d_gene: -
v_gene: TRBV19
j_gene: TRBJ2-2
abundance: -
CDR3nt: TGTGCCAGTAGTGTCCGCGGACACACCGGGGAGCTGTTTTTT
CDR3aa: CASSVRGHTGELFF

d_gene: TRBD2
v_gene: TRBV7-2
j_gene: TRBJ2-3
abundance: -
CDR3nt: TGTGCCAGCACCAGGACTAGCGGGGGGGGCACAGATACGCAGTATTTT
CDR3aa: CASTRTSGGGTDTQYF

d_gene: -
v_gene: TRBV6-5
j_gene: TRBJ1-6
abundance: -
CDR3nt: TGTGCCAGCCGGGACAATTGGGGTTCACCCCTCCACTTT
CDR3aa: CASRDNWGSPLHF

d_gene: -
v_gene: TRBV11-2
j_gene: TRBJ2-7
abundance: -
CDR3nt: TGTGCCAGCAGCTTAGTCGGGGAAGAGCAGTACTTC
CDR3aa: CASSLVGEEQYF

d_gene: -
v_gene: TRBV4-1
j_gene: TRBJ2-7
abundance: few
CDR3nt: TGCGCCAGCAGCCAAGGGGCAGGGAGGTACTACGAGCAGTACTTC
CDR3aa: CASSQGAGRYYEQYF

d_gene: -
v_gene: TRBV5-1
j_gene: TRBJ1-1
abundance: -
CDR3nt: TGCGCCAGCAGCGTCCCTGGGGGGAACACTGAAGCTTTCTTT
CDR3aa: CASSVPGGNTEAFF

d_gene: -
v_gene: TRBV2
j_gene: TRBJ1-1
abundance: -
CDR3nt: TGTGCCAGCAGTGACCCAGGGGACTTGAACACTGAAGCTTTCTTT
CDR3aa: CASSDPGDLNTEAFF

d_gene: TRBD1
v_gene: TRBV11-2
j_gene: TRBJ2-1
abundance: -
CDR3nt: TGTGCCAGTAAGTCCGGACAGGGACGGAATGAGCAGTTCTTC
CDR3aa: CASKSGQGRNEQFF

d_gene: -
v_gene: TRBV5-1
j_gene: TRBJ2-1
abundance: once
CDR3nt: TGCGCCAGCAGCACCGGGACATTAAGCTCCTACAATGAGCAGTTCTTC
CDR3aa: CASSTGTLSSYNEQFF

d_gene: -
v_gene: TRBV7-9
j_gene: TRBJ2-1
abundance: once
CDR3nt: TGTGCCAGCAGCTTCGGTGCAGACGGGAACAATGAGCAGTTCTTC
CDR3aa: CASSFGADGNNEQFF

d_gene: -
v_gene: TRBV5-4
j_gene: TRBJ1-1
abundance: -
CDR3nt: TGTGCCAGCAGCGGGAGAGGGGGAATAAGTTCTGAAGCTTTCTTT
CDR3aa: CASSGRGGISSEAFF